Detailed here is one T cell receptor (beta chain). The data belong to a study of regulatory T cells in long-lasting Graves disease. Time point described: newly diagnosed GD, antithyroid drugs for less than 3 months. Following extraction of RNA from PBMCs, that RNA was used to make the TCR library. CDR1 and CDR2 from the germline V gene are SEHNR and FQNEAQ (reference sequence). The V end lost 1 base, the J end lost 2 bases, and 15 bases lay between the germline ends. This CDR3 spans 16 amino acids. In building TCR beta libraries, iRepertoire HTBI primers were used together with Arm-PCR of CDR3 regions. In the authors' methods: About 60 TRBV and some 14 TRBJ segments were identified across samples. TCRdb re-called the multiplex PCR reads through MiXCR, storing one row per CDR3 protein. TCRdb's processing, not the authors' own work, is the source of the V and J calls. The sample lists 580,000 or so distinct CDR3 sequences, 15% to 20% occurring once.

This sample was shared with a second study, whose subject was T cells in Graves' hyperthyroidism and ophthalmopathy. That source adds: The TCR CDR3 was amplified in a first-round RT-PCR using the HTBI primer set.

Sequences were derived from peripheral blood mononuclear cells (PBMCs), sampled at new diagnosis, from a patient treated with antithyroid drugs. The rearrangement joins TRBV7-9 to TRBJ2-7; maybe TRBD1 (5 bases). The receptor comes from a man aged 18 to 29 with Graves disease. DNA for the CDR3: TGTGCCAGCAGCTTAGTTTGGGGTTGGGGCGCCTACGAGCAGTACTTC. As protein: CASSLVWGWGAYEQYF.